Below are 27 T cell receptor beta chains sequenced from a single sample in a study of CD8+CD57+ T cells in acquired aplastic anemia. All patients picked for sequencing had shown, by flow cytometry, an expansion of CD8+CD57+ cells. The template for TCR beta VDJ and CDR3 sequence profiling was genomic DNA. TCRdb processed the reads anew with MiXCR; each CDR3 protein has one entry. The table records about 220,000 distinct CDR3 sequences, more than 45% of them present only once. Sample: sorted CD4+, CD8+, or CD8+CD57+ T cells (not recorded which) from PBMCs. Every receptor here comes from a human donor with aplastic anemia.

This clonotype was observed a handful of times. The genes are TRBV19 and TRBJ1-1; TRBD1 aligns across 7 bases. The germline V gene has CDR1 LNHDA and CDR2 SQIVND (reference sequence). V lost 4 bases to trimming and J lost 3 bases; unmatched junction nucleotides: 2. This CDR3 is 13 amino acids long. This CDR3 reads CASSTTGDTEAFF. The DNA of the CDR3 is TGTGCCAGTAGTACTACAGGGGACACTGAAGCTTTCTTT. The full variable domain, in which reference TRBV19 and TRBJ1-1 provide the parts outside the CDR3, is DGGITQSPKYLFRKEGQNVTLSCEQNLNHDAMYWYRQDPGQGLRLIYYSQIVNDFQKGDIAEGYSVSREKKESFPLTVTSAQKNPTAFYLCASSTTGDTEAFFGQGTRLTVV.

At least ten counts were recorded for this clonotype. The chain combines TRBV10-2 with TRBJ2-2; the D gene could be TRBD1 or TRBD2 (5 bases each). The CDR3 spans 11 residues. Germline V gene lookup returns CDR1 WSHSY and CDR2 SAAADI. Trimming stripped 8 bases from V and 8 bases from J, with 9 bases between. The CDR3 loop reads CASGDGGELFF. The CDR3 region has the DNA TGCGCCAGCGGGGACGGAGGGGAGCTGTTTTTT.

This rearrangement joins TRBV9 to TRBJ1-1, with D possibly TRBD1 on 5 matching bases. The germline V gene encodes CDR1 SGDLS and CDR2 YYNGEE. The CDR3 spans 15 residues. Between the trimmed V and J ends, which lost 7 bases and 2 bases, there was a span of 18 bases. CDR3 protein: CASLSKWGGNTEAFF. Here the CDR3 DNA reads TGTGCCAGCCTATCGAAGTGGGGGGGAAACACTGAAGCTTTCTTT. Complete variable domain (other parts from reference TRBV9 and TRBJ1-1): DSGVTQTPKHLITATGQRVTLRCSPRSGDLSVYWYQQSLDQGLQFLIQYYNGEERAKGNILERFSAQQFPDLHSELNLSSLELGDSALYFCASLSKWGGNTEAFFGQGTRLTVV.

The chain has TRBV24-1 and TRBJ2-1, with D possibly called TRBD1 or TRBD2 (7 bases each). The V end lost 1 base, the J end lost 7 bases, and 13 bases lay between the germline ends. CDR1 KGHDR and CDR2 SFDVKD come from the germline V gene. The CDR3 is 15 residues long. Here the CDR3 DNA reads TGTGCCACCAGTGATTTAGCGGGACAGCCAAATGAGCAGTTCTTC. This encodes CATSDLAGQPNEQFF.

This clonotype was recorded at least ten times. The genes are TRBV24-1 and TRBJ2-3, with TRBD1 matching 7 bases. The germline CDR1 and CDR2 sequences are KGHDR and SFDVKD. J gave up 4 bases and V 4 bases, and 10 bases lay outside the gene matches. This CDR3 region has 16 residues. CDR3 nucleotides: TGTGCCACCAGTGAAAACGACAGGGTTGGACCAGATACGCAGTATTTT. Amino acids: CATSENDRVGPDTQYF.

The J gene is TRBJ2-7, the V gene TRBV7-3, with 14 bases matching TRBD2. Trimming cost V 2 bases and J 2 bases; bases outside gene matches: 5. From germline, CDR1 is SGHTA and CDR2 FQGTGA. This CDR3 contains 17 residues. CDR3 residues: CASSLSATSGGAYEQYF. Written as DNA, the CDR3 is TGTGCCAGCAGCTTATCCGCGACTAGCGGGGGGGCCTACGAGCAGTACTTC.

A word on this clonotype: The CDR3 carries no conserved terminal phenylalanine or tryptophan, so it likely arises from a read error. No DNA is shown, since the ends of the CDR3 on it are uncertain; the CDR3 is the one TCRdb lists. V and J are TRBV19 and TRBJ1-1. The V gene's germline CDR1 is LNHDA and CDR2 SQIVND (reference sequence). The CDR3 comprises 15 residues, both ends counted. CDR3 protein: CASSIERGPRSEASS.

The chain links TRBV7-3 to TRBJ2-5, with D possibly TRBD2 on 6 matching bases. The V gene's germline CDR1 is SGHTA and CDR2 FQGTGA. This CDR3 comprises 15 residues. Trimming took off 3 bases at V and 5 bases at J, with 16 bases between the two ends. This CDR3 is CASSFLSGSGETQYF. The CDR3 DNA reads as TGTGCCAGCAGCTTCCTCTCAGGGAGCGGGGAGACCCAGTACTTC.

The gene calls are TRBV20-1 and TRBJ2-1; possibly TRBD1 or TRBD2 for D (6 bases each). The germline V and J ends were trimmed by 3 bases and 3 bases, with 12 bases remaining between them. Germline V CDR1 and CDR2: DFQATT, SNEGSKA (reference sequence). The CDR3 is made up of 14 amino acids. The CDR3: CSASRRGHYNEQFF. The DNA of the CDR3 is TGCAGTGCTAGCAGGAGGGGACACTACAATGAGCAGTTCTTC.

This clonotype was observed at least ten times. The rearrangement uses TRBV6-2 or TRBV6-3 and TRBJ2-7, with D possibly being TRBD2 (5 bases). Per the germline V gene, CDR1 is MNHEY and CDR2 is SVGEGT. The V gene lost 7 bases and the J gene lost 4 bases, with 8 bases spanning the gap. The CDR3 is 11 amino acids. In nucleotides, the CDR3 is TGTGCCAGCAAAAGGGAGTACGAGCAGTACTTC. Translation gives CASKREYEQYF.

The chain recombines TRBV3-1 with TRBJ2-7; no reliable D call. Trimming took 0 bases from V and 10 from J, leaving 4 bases between them. Germline assignment: CDR1 LGHDT and CDR2 YNNKEL (reference sequence). The CDR3 length is 10 residues. The CDR3 reads CASSQEGQYF. The CDR3 region has the DNA TGTGCCAGCAGCCAAGAGGGACAGTACTTC.

This chain's CDR3 is CASSTHGPLLGAGSNQPQHF. CDR3 nucleotides: TGTGCCAGTAGTACCCACGGGCCCCTTCTAGGAGCTGGTAGCAATCAGCCCCAGCATTTT. The V and J genes are TRBV19 and TRBJ1-5; D not certain. The ends were cut back, 4 bases at V and 0 bases at J, with 25 bases in the middle. The germline V gene has CDR1 LNHDA and CDR2 SQIVND (reference sequence). This CDR3 has 20 residues. Filled out from reference TRBV19 and TRBJ1-5, the complete variable domain reads DGGITQSPKYLFRKEGQNVTLSCEQNLNHDAMYWYRQDPGQGLRLIYYSQIVNDFQKGDIAEGYSVSREKKESFPLTVTSAQKNPTAFYLCASSTHGPLLGAGSNQPQHFGDGTRLSIL.

Many counts were recorded for this clonotype. The chain combines TRBV5-8 with TRBJ1-1, with unresolved D. V was clipped by 2 bases and J by 8 bases, with 10 bases between them. Germline V lookup: CDR1 SGHTS, CDR2 YDEGEE. This CDR3 comprises 12 residues. The CDR3 nucleotides read TGTGCCAGCAGCTTTCCGGCAGGAGAAGCTTTCTTT. This sequence encodes CASSFPAGEAFF.

To note about this clonotype: A read error may explain this, as a much larger clone is one base away. The rearrangement links TRBV14 to TRBJ2-5; no firm D call. Germline CDR1 and CDR2: SGHDN and FVKESK. The CDR3 runs 14 residues. The CDR3 loop reads CASSQGALKETQCF. In nucleotides, the CDR3 is TGTGCCAGCAGCCAAGGAGCCCTTAAGGAGACCCAGTGCTTC.

A few counts support this clonotype. The chain couples TRBV27 to TRBJ2-3, with 9 bases aligning to TRBD2. The junction had 7 bases not matched to a gene; V was cut back by 2 bases and J by 1 base. The germline CDR1 and CDR2 sequences are MNHEY and SMNVEV (reference sequence). This CDR3 is built from 17 residues. The CDR3 region has the DNA TGTGCCAGCAGTTTACTCCAGCGGGGGGCTCGCACAGATACGCAGTATTTT. As protein: CASSLLQRGARTDTQYF.

V gene TRBV29-1 combines with J gene TRBJ2-5; TRBD1 or TRBD2 may be the D gene (5 bases each). Germline V gene lookup returns CDR1 SQVTM and CDR2 ANQGSEA. V was shortened by 6 bases and J by 5 bases, with 16 bases between the two germline ends. The CDR3 sequence is 13 residues long. DNA for the CDR3: TGCAGCGTGGGCAGGGACGGTAGGGAGACCCAGTACTTC. It translates to CSVGRDGRETQYF.

The sample holds many counts of this clonotype. J is TRBJ2-3 and V is TRBV6-4; either TRBD1 or TRBD2 may supply D (5 bases each). The CDR3 sequence is 13 residues long. The V gene lost 8 bases and the J gene lost 6 bases, with 15 bases spanning the gap. Germline assignment: CDR1 MRHNA and CDR2 SNTAGT. This CDR3 is CASSLGESDTQYF. The CDR3 bases are TGTGCCAGCTCCTTGGGGGAATCGGATACGCAGTATTTT.

The chain is built from TRBV15 and TRBJ1-6, with D possibly matching TRBD1 (6 bases). Trimming removed 5 bases from V and 10 bases from J, with 15 bases in between. The germline V gene has CDR1 LNHNV and CDR2 YYDKDF (reference sequence). This CDR3 has 14 amino acids. CDR3 DNA sequence: TGTGCCACCAGCGGTAACAGGGAAGAGTCACCCCTCCACTTT. Protein sequence: CATSGNREESPLHF. The variable domain in full, completed from reference TRBV15 and TRBJ1-6, reads DAMVIQNPRYQVTQFGKPVTLSCSQTLNHNVMYWYQQKSSQAPKLLFHYYDKDFNNEADTPDNFQSRRPNTSFCFLDIRSPGLGDTAMYLCATSGNREESPLHFGNGTRLTVT.

This chain uses TRBV29-1 with TRBJ2-5, with 7 positions matching TRBD1. CDR1 SQVTM and CDR2 ANQGSEA come from the germline V gene. V shed 5 bases and J 1 base; nucleotides not matched to a gene: 4. The CDR3 runs 13 residues. The CDR3 DNA reads TGCAGCGTTACCAGGGGGAGCCAAGAGACCCAGTACTTC. This gives the protein CSVTRGSQETQYF.

This chain joins TRBV7-8 and TRBJ1-2; 7 nucleotides line up with TRBD1. Germline V gives CDR1 SGHVS, CDR2 FQNEAQ. This CDR3 comprises 16 residues. V shed 2 bases and J 4 bases; nucleotides not matched to a gene: 10. The CDR3 is CASSLTYGQERYGYTF. CDR3 nucleotides: TGTGCCAGCAGCTTAACCTACGGACAGGAACGCTATGGCTACACCTTC.

CDR3 sequence reads: CASRIWEGWDTEAFF. The CDR3 bases are TGTGCCAGCAGAATCTGGGAGGGGTGGGACACTGAAGCTTTCTTT. The chain recombines TRBV12-3 or TRBV12-4 with TRBJ1-1, with D possibly matching TRBD1 (5 bases). CDR3 length equals 15 residues. The V end was cut by 6 bases, the J end by 3 bases, with 17 bases between.

The chain employs TRBV2 and TRBJ1-4, with a weak D call TRBD1 (6 bases). The CDR3 contains 14 residues. CDR1 SNHLY and CDR2 FYNNEI come from the germline V gene. Deletions cut 5 bases from V and 8 bases from J, with 15 bases between. The CDR3 spells CASSTSSGVEKLFF. The CDR3 nucleotides read TGTGCCAGCAGTACGTCATCAGGGGTCGAAAAACTGTTTTTT.

The J gene is TRBJ1-1, the V gene TRBV5-4; 8 positions agree with TRBD1. Per germline, CDR1 SGHNT and CDR2 YYREEE (reference sequence). V was clipped by 3 bases and J by 4 bases; unmatched bases: 8. The CDR3 is 15 amino acids. CDR3: CASSSAGGGGTEAFF. The CDR3 DNA reads TGTGCCAGCAGCTCAGCAGGGGGCGGGGGCACTGAAGCTTTCTTT. Together with reference TRBV5-4 and TRBJ1-1, the CDR3 gives the full variable domain: ETGVTQSPTHLIKTRGQQVTLRCSSQSGHNTVSWYQQALGQGPQFIFQYYREEENGRGNFPPRFSGLQFPNYSSELNVNALELDDSALYLCASSSAGGGGTEAFFGQGTRLTVV.

This clonotype has just one count. The chain couples TRBV7-8 to TRBJ2-7; no definite D call. The CDR3 contains 13 residues. Germline CDR1 SGHVS, CDR2 FQNEAQ. V was shortened by 5 bases and J by 3 bases, with 11 bases between the two germline ends. The CDR3 DNA sequence: TGTGCCAGCAGCGTGGGTCCCCTCTACGAGCAGTACTTC. Its translation: CASSVGPLYEQYF.

Note on this clonotype: Given a much more abundant clone one base away, this may be a read error. The rearrangement joins TRBV10-1 to TRBJ2-4; perhaps TRBD1 as D (6 bases). This CDR3 spans 16 amino acids. Germline V CDR1 and CDR2: WNHNN, SYGVQD (reference sequence). The CDR3 DNA is TGCGCCAGCAGTGAGAACAGGGTTAGCGCCAAAAACGTTCAGTACTTC. Translating it yields CASSENRVSAKNVQYF.

This clonotype was detected many times. This rearrangement joins TRBV20-1 to TRBJ1-5, with 7 nucleotides matching TRBD1. Germline V lookup: CDR1 DFQATT, CDR2 SNEGSKA (reference sequence). The CDR3 runs 14 residues. DNA of the CDR3: TGCAGCCTTACGGACAGGTATAGCAATCAGCCCCAGCATTTT. Its protein product is CSLTDRYSNQPQHF.

The CDR3 is CAISGQVDSYEQYF. CDR3 nucleotides: TGTGCCATCAGTGGACAGGTGGATTCCTACGAGCAGTACTTC. V usage is TRBV10-3 and J usage is TRBJ2-7; perhaps TRBD1 as D (6 bases). CDR3 size: 14 residues. V was cut by 4 bases and J by 1 base, with 11 bases left in between. The germline V gene has CDR1 ENHRY and CDR2 SYGVKD.